Reported below is one TCR beta chain. The record originates from a study of blood T cell repertoires in COVID-19. Study summary: Material from acute and convalescent COVID-19 was sourced from the United States, Italy and Spain. PBMCs, B-cell-depleted T cells, or T cells were the source of the cDNA or gDNA that made up the material.

Source study methods: Amplification from reference gene primers served as the basis for estimated nucleated cell counts. Sequenced by immunoSEQ multiplex PCR; TCRdb stores in-frame clones only, minus some. The V and J calls and clone size were taken over from that table, and D and trimming were inferred from the DNA. The data contain over 45,000 clones, less than 85% of them seen just once; the ten biggest clones take up 18%. Per the germline V gene, CDR1 is MNHEY and CDR2 is SVGAGI. V shed 10 bases and J 7 bases; nucleotides not matched to a gene: 7. The CDR3 covers 11 residues. Sequenced input: peripheral blood. The chain recombines TRBV6-5 with TRBJ2-7, with 7 bases that match TRBD1. The source is a woman between 45 and 60 years old with active or convalescent COVID-19. CDR3 sequence reads: CATRQGREQYF. In DNA form, the CDR3 reads TGTGCCACCAGACAGGGTCGGGAGCAGTACTTC.